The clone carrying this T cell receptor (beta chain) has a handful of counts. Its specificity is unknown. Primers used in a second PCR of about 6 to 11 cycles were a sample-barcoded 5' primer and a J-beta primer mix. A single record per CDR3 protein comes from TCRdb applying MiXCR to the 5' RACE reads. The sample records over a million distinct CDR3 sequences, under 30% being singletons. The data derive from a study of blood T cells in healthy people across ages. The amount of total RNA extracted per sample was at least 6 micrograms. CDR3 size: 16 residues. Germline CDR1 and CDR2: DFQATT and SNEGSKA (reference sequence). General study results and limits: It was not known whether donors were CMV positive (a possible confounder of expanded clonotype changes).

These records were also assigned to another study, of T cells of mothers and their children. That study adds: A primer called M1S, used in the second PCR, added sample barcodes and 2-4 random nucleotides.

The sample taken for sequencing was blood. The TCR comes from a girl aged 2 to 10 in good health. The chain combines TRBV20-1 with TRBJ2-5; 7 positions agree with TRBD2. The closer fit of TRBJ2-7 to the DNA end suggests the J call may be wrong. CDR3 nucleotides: TGCAGTGCTAGAGAGTTCGGGGGGAAATTCTCCTACGAGCAGTACTTC. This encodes CSAREFGGKFSYEQYF.